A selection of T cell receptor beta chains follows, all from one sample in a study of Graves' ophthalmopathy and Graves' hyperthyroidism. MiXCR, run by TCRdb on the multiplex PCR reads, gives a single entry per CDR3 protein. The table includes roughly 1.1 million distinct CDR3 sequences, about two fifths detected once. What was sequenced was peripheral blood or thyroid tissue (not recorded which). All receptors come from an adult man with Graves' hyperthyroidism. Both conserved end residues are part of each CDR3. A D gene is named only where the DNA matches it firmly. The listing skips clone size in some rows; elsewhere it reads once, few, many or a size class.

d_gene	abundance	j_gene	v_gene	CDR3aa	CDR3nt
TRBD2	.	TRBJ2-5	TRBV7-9	CASAGGADWGVETQYF	TGTGCCAGCGCCGGGGGGGCCGACTGGGGTGTTGAGACCCAGTACTTC
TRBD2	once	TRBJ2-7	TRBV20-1	CSAISPASGRSYEQYF	TGCAGTGCTATTTCCCCTGCTAGCGGGAGGTCCTACGAGCAGTACTTC
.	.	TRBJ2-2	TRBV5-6	CASSSTDGSLSGELFF	TGTGCCAGCAGCTCCACTGACGGGAGTCTCAGCGGGGAGCTGTTTTTT
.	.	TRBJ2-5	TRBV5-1	CASSYGTPEQQETQYF	TGCGCCAGCAGCTACGGGACCCCGGAACAACAAGAGACCCAGTACTTC
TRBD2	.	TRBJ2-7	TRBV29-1	CSVAGTSGSSEQYF	TGCAGCGTTGCAGGAACTAGCGGGAGTAGTGAGCAGTACTTC
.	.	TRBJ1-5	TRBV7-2	CASILFPGPNQPQHF	TGTGCCAGCATCCTATTCCCGGGGCCTAATCAGCCCCAGCATTTT
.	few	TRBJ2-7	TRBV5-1	CASSFREQGGNYEQYF	TGCGCCAGCAGCTTCCGGGAACAGGGAGGTAACTACGAGCAGTACTTC
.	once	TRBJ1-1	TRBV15	CATSRDIQGNTEAFF	TGTGCCACCAGCAGAGACATACAGGGGAACACTGAAGCTTTCTTT
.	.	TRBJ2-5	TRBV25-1	CASSEWRSNQPQYF	TGTGCCAGCAGTGAATGGCGCAGCAATCAGCCCCAGTACTTC
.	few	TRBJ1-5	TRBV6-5	CASSYSKIGGQPQHF	TGTGCCAGCAGTTATAGCAAAATCGGGGGTCAGCCCCAGCATTTT
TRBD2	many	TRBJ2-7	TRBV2	CASRGTSVSSYEQYF	TGTGCCAGCAGAGGGACTAGCGTCTCCTCCTACGAGCAGTACTTC
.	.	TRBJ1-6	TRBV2	CASRDRRWLSSPLHF	TGTGCCAGCAGGGACAGACGATGGTTGAGTTCACCCCTCCACTTT
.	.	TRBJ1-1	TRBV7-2	CASSYYGGATEAFF	TGTGCCAGCAGCTATTATGGGGGCGCCACTGAAGCTTTCTTT
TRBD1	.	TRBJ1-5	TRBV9	CASSPIGTASNQPQHF	TGTGCCAGCAGTCCAATCGGGACAGCAAGCAATCAGCCCCAGCATTTT
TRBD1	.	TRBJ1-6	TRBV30	CAWITGTGDSPLHF	TGTGCCTGGATTACCGGGACAGGGGATTCACCCCTCCACTTT
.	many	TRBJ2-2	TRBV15	CATSSRGRILTGELFF	TGTGCCACCAGCAGTCGGGGGAGGATTCTCACCGGGGAGCTGTTTTTT
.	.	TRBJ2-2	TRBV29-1	CSVARGGPELFF	TGCAGCGTTGCACGTGGGGGTCCCGAGTTGTTTTTT
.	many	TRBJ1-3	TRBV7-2	CASSRTALRNTIYF	TGTGCCAGCAGCCGGACAGCTCTCCGAAACACCATATATTTT
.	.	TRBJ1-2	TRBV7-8	CASSFTGTPGRGYTF	TGTGCCAGCAGCTTTACCGGGACCCCGGGAAGAGGCTACACCTTC